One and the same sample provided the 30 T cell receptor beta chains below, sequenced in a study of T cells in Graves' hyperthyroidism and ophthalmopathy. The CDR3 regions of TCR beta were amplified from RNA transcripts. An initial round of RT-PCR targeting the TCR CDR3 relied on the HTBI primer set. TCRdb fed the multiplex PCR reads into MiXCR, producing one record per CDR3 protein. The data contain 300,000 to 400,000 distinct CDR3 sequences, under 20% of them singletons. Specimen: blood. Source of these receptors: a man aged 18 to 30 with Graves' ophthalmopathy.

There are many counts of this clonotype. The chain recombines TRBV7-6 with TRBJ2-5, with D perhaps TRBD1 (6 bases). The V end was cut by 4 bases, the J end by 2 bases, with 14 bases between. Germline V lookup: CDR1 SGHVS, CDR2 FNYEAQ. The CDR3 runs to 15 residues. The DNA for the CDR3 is TGTGCCAGCAGCTCGACTTCGGACAGTCAAGAGACCCAGTACTTC. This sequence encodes CASSSTSDSQETQYF.

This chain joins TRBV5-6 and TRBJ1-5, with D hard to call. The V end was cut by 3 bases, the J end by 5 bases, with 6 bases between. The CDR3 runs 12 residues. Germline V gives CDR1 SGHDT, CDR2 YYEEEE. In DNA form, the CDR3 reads TGTGCCAGCAGCTCGAGGGATCAGCCCCAGCATTTT. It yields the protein CASSSRDQPQHF. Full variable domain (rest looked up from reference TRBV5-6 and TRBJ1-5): DAGVTQSPTHLIKTRGQQVTLRCSPKSGHDTVSWYQQALGQGPQFIFQYYEEEERQRGNFPDRFSGHQFPNYSSELNVNALLLGDSALYLCASSSRDQPQHFGDGTRLSIL.

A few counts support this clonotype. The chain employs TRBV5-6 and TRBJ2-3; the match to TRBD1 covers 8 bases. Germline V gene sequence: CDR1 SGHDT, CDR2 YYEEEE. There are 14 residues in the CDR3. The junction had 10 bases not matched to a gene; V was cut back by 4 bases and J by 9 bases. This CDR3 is CASSPGTGAGTQYF. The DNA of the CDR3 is TGTGCCAGCAGCCCCGGGACAGGTGCGGGGACGCAGTATTTT.

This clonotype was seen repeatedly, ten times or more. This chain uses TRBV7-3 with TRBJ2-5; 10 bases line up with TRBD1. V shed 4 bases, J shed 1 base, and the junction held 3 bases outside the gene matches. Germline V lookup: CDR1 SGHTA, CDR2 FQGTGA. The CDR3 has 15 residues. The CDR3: CASSSGQGRQETQYF. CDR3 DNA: TGTGCCAGCAGCTCGGGACAGGGGCGCCAAGAGACCCAGTACTTC.

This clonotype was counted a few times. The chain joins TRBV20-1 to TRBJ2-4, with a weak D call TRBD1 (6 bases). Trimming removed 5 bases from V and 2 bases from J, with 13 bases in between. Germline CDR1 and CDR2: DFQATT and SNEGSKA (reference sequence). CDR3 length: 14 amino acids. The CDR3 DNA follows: TGCAGTGCTGGGGGCAGGGGACCCAAAAACATTCAGTACTTC. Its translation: CSAGGRGPKNIQYF.

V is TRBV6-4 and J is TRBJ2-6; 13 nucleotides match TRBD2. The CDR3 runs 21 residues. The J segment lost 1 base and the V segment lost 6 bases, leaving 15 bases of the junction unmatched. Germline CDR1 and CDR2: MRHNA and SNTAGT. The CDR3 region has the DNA TGTGCCAGCAGGACAGGACTAGCGGGGGTGCGAGGGTCGTCTGGGGCCAACGTCCTGACTTTC. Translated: CASRTGLAGVRGSSGANVLTF.

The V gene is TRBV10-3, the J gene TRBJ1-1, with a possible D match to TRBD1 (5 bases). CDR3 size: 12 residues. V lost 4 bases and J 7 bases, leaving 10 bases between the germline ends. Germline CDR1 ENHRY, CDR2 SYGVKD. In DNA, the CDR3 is TGTGCCATCAGTGTCCCGGGGGGTGAAGCTTTCTTT. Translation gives CAISVPGGEAFF.

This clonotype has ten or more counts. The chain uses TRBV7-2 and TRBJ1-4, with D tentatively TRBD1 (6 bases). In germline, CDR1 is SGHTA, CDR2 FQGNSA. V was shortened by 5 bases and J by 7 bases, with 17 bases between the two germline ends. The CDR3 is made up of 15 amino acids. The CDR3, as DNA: TGTGCCAGCAGCCTGCGAGGGGGAGGCGGTGAAAAACTGTTTTTT. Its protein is CASSLRGGGGEKLFF.

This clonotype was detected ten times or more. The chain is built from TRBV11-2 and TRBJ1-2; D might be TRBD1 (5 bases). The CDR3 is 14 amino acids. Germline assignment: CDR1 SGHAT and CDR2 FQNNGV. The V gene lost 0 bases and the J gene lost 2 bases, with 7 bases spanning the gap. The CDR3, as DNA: TGTGCCAGCAGCTTAGAGCAGGGCAACTATGGCTACACCTTC. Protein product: CASSLEQGNYGYTF.

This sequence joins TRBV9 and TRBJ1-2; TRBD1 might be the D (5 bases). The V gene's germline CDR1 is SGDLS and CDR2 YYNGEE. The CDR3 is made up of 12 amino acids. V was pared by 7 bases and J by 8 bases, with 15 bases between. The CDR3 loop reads CASGAGKGGYTF. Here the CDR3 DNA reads TGTGCCAGCGGGGCAGGGAAGGGCGGCTACACCTTC. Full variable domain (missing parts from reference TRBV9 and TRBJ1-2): DSGVTQTPKHLITATGQRVTLRCSPRSGDLSVYWYQQSLDQGLQFLIQYYNGEERAKGNILERFSAQQFPDLHSELNLSSLELGDSALYFCASGAGKGGYTFGSGTRLTVV.

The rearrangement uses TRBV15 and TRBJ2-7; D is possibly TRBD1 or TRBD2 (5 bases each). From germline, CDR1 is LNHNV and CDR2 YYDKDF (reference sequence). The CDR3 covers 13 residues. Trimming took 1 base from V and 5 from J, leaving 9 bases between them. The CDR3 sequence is CATSRGRGDEQYF. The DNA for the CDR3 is TGTGCCACCAGCAGAGGTCGGGGCGACGAGCAGTACTTC.

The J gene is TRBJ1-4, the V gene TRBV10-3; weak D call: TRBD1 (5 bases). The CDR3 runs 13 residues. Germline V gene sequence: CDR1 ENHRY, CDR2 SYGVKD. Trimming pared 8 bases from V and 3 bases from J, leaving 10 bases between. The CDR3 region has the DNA TGTGCCATCTCTTCCAGGGCTAATGAAAAACTGTTTTTT. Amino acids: CAISSRANEKLFF.

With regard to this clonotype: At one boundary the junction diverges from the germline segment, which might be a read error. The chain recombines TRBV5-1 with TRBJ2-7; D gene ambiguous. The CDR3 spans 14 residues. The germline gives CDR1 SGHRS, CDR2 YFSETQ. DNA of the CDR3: TGCACCAGCAGCTTCAGGACCCTGGGCTACGAGCAGTACTTC. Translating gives CTSSFRTLGYEQYF.

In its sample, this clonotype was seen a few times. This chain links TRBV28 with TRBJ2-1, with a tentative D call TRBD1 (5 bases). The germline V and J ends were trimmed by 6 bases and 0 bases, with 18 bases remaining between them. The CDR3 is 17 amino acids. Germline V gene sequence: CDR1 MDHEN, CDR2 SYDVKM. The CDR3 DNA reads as TGTGCCAGCAGCTCCCCCACAGGATCCAGCTCCTACAATGAGCAGTTCTTC. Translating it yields CASSSPTGSSSYNEQFF.

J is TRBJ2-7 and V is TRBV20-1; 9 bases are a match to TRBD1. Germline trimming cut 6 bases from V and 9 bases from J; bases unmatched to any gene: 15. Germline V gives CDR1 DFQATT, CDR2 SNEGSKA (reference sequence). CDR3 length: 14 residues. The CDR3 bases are TGCAGTGCAGCGCCTGGGACAGGGATCCACGGGCAGTACTTC. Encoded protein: CSAAPGTGIHGQYF.

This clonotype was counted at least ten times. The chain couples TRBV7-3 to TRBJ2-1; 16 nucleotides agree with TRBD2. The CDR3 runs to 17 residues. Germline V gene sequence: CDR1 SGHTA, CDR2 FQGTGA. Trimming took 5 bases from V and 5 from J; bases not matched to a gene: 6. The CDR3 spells CASSPWGLAGGDNEQFF. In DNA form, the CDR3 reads TGTGCCAGCAGCCCCTGGGGACTAGCGGGGGGGGACAATGAGCAGTTCTTC.

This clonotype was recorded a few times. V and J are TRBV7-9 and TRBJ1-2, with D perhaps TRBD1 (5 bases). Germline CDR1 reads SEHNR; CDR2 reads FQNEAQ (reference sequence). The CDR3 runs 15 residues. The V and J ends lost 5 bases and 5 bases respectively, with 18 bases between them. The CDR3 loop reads CASSGGRTPSYGYTF. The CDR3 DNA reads TGTGCCAGCAGCGGGGGACGGACCCCTTCGTATGGCTACACCTTC.

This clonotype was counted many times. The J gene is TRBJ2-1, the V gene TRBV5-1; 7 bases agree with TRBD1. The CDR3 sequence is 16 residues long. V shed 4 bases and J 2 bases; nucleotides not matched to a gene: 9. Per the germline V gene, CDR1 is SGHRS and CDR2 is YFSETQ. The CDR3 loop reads CASSAPGQFPYNEQFF. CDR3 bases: TGCGCCAGCAGCGCCCCGGGACAGTTCCCCTACAATGAGCAGTTCTTC.

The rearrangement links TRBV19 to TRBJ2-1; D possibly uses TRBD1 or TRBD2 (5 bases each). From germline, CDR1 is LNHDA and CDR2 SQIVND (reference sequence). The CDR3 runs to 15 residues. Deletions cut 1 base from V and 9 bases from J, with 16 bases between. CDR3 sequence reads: CASSIGRRTSIEQFF. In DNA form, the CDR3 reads TGTGCCAGTAGTATAGGTCGGAGGACATCAATTGAGCAGTTCTTC.

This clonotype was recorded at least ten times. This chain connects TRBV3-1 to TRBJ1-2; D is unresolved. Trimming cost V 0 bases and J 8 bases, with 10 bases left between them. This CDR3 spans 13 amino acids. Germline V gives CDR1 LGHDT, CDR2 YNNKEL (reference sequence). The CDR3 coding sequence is TGTGCCAGCAGCCAAGATTCGCCGCCGGGCTACACCTTC. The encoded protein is CASSQDSPPGYTF.

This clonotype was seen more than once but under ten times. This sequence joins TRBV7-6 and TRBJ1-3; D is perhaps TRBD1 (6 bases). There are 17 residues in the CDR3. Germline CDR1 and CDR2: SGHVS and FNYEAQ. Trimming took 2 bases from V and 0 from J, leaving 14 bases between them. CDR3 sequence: CASSLIPGDISGNTIYF. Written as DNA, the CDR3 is TGTGCCAGCAGCTTAATCCCAGGGGACATCTCTGGAAACACCATATATTTT.

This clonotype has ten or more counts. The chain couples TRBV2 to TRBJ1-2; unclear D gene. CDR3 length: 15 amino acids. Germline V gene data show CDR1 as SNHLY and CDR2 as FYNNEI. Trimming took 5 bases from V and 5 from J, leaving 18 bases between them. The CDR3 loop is CASSSLGQVWYGYTF. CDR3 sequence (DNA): TGTGCCAGCAGTTCCCTGGGCCAGGTTTGGTATGGCTACACCTTC.

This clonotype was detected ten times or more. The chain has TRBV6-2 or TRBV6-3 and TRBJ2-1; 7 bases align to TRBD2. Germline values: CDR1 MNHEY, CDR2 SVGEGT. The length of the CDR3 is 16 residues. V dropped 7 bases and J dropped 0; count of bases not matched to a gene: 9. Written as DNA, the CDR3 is TGTGCCAGCACTGGTGCTGGGGACTACTCCTACAATGAGCAGTTCTTC. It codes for CASTGAGDYSYNEQFF.

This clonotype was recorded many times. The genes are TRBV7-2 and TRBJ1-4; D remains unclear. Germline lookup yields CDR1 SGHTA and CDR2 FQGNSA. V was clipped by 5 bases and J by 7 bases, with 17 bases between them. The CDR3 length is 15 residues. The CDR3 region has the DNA TGTGCCAGCAGCGATGGATGGGGTGGCGGTGAAAAACTGTTTTTT. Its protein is CASSDGWGGGEKLFF. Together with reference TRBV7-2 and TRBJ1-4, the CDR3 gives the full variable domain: GAGVSQSPSNKVTEKGKDVELRCDPISGHTALYWYRQSLGQGLEFLIYFQGNSAPDKSGLPSDRFSAERTGGSVSTLTIQRTQQEDSAVYLCASSDGWGGGEKLFFGSGTQLSVL.

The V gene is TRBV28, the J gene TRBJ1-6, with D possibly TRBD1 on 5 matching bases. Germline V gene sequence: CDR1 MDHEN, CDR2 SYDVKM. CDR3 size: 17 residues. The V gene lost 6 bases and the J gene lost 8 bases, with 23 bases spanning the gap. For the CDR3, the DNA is TGTGCCAGCAGCTCGGCTGGTCCGAGGACACTAGATTCACCCCTCCACTTT. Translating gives CASSSAGPRTLDSPLHF.

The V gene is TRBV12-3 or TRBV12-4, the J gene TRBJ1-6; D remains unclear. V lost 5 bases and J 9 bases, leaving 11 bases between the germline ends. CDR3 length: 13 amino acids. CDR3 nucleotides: TGTGCCAGCAGTCCTCAATATCGTTCACCCCTCCACTTT. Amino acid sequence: CASSPQYRSPLHF.

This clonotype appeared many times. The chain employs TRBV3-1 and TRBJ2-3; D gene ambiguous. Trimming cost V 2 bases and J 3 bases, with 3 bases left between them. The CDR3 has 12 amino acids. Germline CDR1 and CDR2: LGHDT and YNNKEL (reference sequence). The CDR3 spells CASSQWTDTQYF. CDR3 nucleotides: TGTGCCAGCAGCCAATGGACAGATACGCAGTATTTT.

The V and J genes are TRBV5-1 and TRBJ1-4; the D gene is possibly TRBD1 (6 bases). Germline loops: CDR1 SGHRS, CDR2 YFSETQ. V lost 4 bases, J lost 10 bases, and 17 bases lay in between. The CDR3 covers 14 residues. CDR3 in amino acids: CASSEEGGFGKLFF. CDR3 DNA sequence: TGCGCCAGCAGCGAAGAGGGGGGATTTGGAAAACTGTTTTTT.

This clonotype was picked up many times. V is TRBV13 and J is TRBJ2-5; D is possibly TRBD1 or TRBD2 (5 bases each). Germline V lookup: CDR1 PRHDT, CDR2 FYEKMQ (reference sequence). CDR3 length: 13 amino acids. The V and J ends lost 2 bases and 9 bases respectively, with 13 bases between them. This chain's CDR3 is CASSLSGLGAQYF. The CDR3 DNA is TGTGCCAGCAGCTTATCTGGGCTGGGGGCCCAGTACTTC.

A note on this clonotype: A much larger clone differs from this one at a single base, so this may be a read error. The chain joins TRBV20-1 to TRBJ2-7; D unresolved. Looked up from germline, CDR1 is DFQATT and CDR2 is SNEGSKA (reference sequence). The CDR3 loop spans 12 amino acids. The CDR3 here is CSASRVPYELYF. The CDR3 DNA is TGCAGTGCTAGTAGAGTTCCCTACGAGCTGTACTTC.